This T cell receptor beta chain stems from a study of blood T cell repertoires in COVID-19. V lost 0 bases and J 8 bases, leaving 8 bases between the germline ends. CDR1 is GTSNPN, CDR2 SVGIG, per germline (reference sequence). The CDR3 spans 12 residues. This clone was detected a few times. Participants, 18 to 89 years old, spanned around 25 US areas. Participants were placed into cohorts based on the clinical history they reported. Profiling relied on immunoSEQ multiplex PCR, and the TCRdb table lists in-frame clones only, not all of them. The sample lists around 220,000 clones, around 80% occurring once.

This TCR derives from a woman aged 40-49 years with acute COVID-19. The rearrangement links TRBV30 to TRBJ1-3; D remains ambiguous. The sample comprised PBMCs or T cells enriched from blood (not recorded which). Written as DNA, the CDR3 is TGTGCCTGGAGTGTTTCGTCTTACACCATATATTTT. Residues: CAWSVSSYTIYF.